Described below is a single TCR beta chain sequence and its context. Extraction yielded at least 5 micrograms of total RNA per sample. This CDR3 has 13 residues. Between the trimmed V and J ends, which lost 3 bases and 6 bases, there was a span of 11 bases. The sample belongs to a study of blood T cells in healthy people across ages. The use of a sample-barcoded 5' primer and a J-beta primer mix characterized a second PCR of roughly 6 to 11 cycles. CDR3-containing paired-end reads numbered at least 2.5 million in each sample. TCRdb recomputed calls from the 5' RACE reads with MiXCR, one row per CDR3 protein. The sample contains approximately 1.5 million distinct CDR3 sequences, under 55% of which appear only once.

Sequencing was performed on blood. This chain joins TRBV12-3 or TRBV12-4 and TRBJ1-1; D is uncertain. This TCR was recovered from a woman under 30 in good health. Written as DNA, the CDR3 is TGTGCCAGCAGTTTGGGGAGGGTTGCTGAAGCTTTCTTT. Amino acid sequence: CASSLGRVAEAFF.